The 5 T cell receptor beta chains presented below share a single source sample, sequenced in a study of T cells expressing NK-cell markers (dated by TCRdb to 2020 to 2021). The library was prepared using 5' RACE. The run used an Illumina HiSeq 2000. TCRdb reprocessed the public reads and reports one entry per CDR3 protein sequence, without DNA. The sample table includes approximately 460,000 distinct CDR3 sequences. Under 7.5% of the sample comes from the top ten. The sequenced sample was blood T cells: a sorted CD56 or NKG2C T cell subset, CD4+ or CD8+ T cells, or bulk PBMC T cells (not recorded which). The source of these receptors is a woman aged 18 to 75 in good health.

The chain has TRBV6-5 and TRBJ2-7. The CDR3 is 15 residues long. The V gene's germline CDR1 is MNHEY and CDR2 SVGAGI. CDR3 in amino acids: CASSYGKGGSYEQYF.

CDR3: CASSLTSGGAAEQFF. The V call is TRBV7-3, the J call TRBJ2-1; TCRdb's D call of TRBD2 is untestable without DNA. The CDR3 is made up of 15 amino acids. Germline V gene sequence: CDR1 SGHTA, CDR2 FQGTGA.

The gene calls are TRBV18 and TRBJ1-6; TCRdb's D call of TRBD1 is untestable without DNA. Germline-derived CDR1 and CDR2 are KGHSH and LQKENI. The CDR3 is 16 residues long. The CDR3 sequence: CASSPPGGGLNSPLHF.

This chain links TRBV19 with TRBJ2-5; TCRdb's D call, TRBD2, is unchecked because there is no DNA. The CDR3 consists of 15 residues. CDR1 is LNHDA and CDR2 is SQIVND in the germline V gene (reference sequence). CDR3 protein: CASSVWTSGQETQYF.

The rearrangement links TRBV14 to TRBJ2-5. The germline CDR1 and CDR2 sequences are SGHDN and FVKESK. The CDR3 spans 16 residues. The CDR3 here is CASSQVSSLYQETQYF. The variable domain in full, completed from reference TRBV14 and TRBJ2-5, reads EAGVTQFPSHSVIEKGQTVTLRCDPISGHDNLYWYRRVMGKEIKFLLHFVKESKQDESGMPNNRFLAERTGGTYSTLKVQPAELEDSGVYFCASSQVSSLYQETQYFGPGTRLLVL.